A selection of T cell receptor beta chains follows, all from one sample in a study of T cell responses to AZD1222 COVID-19 vaccine. Libraries were prepared by immunoSEQ multiplex PCR; TCRdb keeps only in-frame clonotypes and omits some of them. The sample lists 110,000 or so clones, roughly 90% occurring once. The starting material was peripheral blood, obtained on day 0 of AZD1222 vaccination. These receptors all stem from an adult in good health. The CDR3 runs from the conserved cysteine through the conserved F or W. A D gene is named only where the DNA matches it firmly. Expanded clones get a size class; other rows say once, few or many, or leave the size out.

clone_size d_call j_call v_call cdr3_aa cdr3_nt
- - TRBJ2-7 TRBV5-1 CASSQGGSSYEQYF TGCGCCAGCAGCCAGGGGGGGAGCTCCTACGAGCAGTACTTC
few - TRBJ2-1 TRBV6-1 CASSEGRGAYNEQFF TGTGCCAGCAGTGAGGGCAGGGGGGCCTACAATGAGCAGTTCTTC
few TRBD2 TRBJ2-1 TRBV28 CASSRDGRIYNEQFF TGTGCCAGCAGTCGCGACGGGAGGATCTACAATGAGCAGTTCTTC
- TRBD1 TRBJ1-2 TRBV5-6 CASSPGQGADGYTF TGTGCCAGCAGTCCAGGACAGGGGGCAGACGGCTACACCTTC
- - TRBJ1-2 TRBV11-3 CASSLSSGAKDGYTF TGTGCCAGCAGCTTATCCTCAGGGGCTAAAGATGGCTACACCTTC
- - TRBJ2-2 TRBV19 CASSIGVSPSSNTGELFF TGTGCCAGTAGTATAGGCGTCAGCCCAAGTTCGAACACCGGGGAGCTGTTTTTT
- - TRBJ1-6 TRBV20-1 CSASRAGHAENSPLHF TGCAGTGCTAGTAGGGCAGGGCACGCTGAGAATTCACCCCTCCACTTT
- - TRBJ1-6 TRBV19 CASSEQGTRNSPLHF TGTGCCAGTAGTGAACAGGGTACCAGAAATTCACCCCTCCACTTT
- - TRBJ1-1 TRBV5-6 CASSLVGAGTEAFF TGTGCCAGCAGCTTGGTAGGGGCCGGCACTGAAGCTTTCTTT
- TRBD2 TRBJ2-7 TRBV6-5 CASSYRGLAGLYEQYF TGTGCCAGCAGTTACCGGGGACTAGCAGGGCTCTACGAGCAGTACTTC
- - TRBJ1-6 TRBV27 CASSIRDTRSPLHF TGTGCCAGCAGTATCCGGGACACCCGATCACCCCTCCACTTT
- - TRBJ2-7 TRBV5-1 CASSPGGSMSYEQYF TGCGCCAGCAGCCCAGGGGGGTCTATGAGCTACGAGCAGTACTTC
- - TRBJ2-1 TRBV7-2 CASGKAMGSGEQFF TGTGCCAGCGGCAAAGCGATGGGTTCGGGTGAGCAGTTCTTC
- - TRBJ2-6 TRBV5-6 CASSLIAGANVLTF TGTGCCAGCAGCTTGATAGCCGGGGCCAACGTCCTGACTTTC
- - TRBJ1-2 TRBV12-2 CASRPLGTRGYTF TGTGCAAGTCGCCCGCTCGGGACCCGGGGCTACACCTTC
- - TRBJ1-6 TRBV12-3/TRBV12-4 CASSLRRDSPLHF TGTGCCAGCAGTTTGCGGAGGGATTCACCCCTCCACTTT
- - TRBJ2-5 TRBV28 CASSPLGRQGRETQYF TGTGCCAGCAGTCCCCTAGGGCGCCAGGGTCGAGAGACCCAGTACTTC
many - TRBJ2-7 TRBV23-1 CASSQSHSGYEQYF TGCGCCAGCAGTCAATCCCACTCTGGCTACGAGCAGTACTTC
once - TRBJ2-2 TRBV5-1 CASSLTLGQRSTGELFF TGCGCCAGCAGCTTGACCCTGGGACAAAGAAGTACGGGGGAGCTGTTTTTT
- - TRBJ2-5 TRBV19 CASSIDPPQAGSQETQYF TGTGCCAGTAGTATAGATCCCCCCCAGGCGGGATCCCAAGAGACCCAGTACTTC
- TRBD1 TRBJ1-2 TRBV12-5 CASGLVAPGVGQGIDGYTF TGTGCTAGTGGTTTGGTTGCCCCCGGAGTGGGACAGGGTATAGACGGCTACACCTTC
- - TRBJ1-4 TRBV11-2 CASSRKGESNEKLFF TGTGCCAGCAGCCGAAAGGGGGAATCTAATGAAAAACTGTTTTTT
- - TRBJ1-4 TRBV28 CASARGKLFF TGTGCCAGCGCTCGAGGAAAACTGTTTTTT
few TRBD2 TRBJ2-6 TRBV7-2 CASSLWGGGLAGANVLTF TGTGCCAGCAGCCTGTGGGGGGGAGGACTGGCTGGGGCCAACGTCCTGACTTTC
- - TRBJ1-2 TRBV5-1 CASSLASQIYGYTF TGCGCCAGCAGCTTGGCCAGTCAGATCTATGGCTACACCTTC
- - TRBJ2-7 TRBV6-1 CASSEAKGGLKAPEQYF TGTGCCAGCAGTGAAGCGAAGGGCGGATTAAAGGCGCCCGAGCAGTACTTC
medium-sized - TRBJ1-1 TRBV11-3 CASSPPLLNTEAFF TGTGCCAGCAGCCCACCCCTGCTGAACACTGAAGCTTTCTTT
- - TRBJ1-2 TRBV5-5 CASSPGQSGYTF TGTGCCAGCAGCCCTGGACAGTCCGGCTACACCTTC
- - TRBJ1-1 TRBV2 CASSEAYQGNTEAFF TGTGCCAGCAGTGAGGCATACCAGGGGAACACTGAAGCTTTCTTT
- TRBD1 TRBJ2-2 TRBV7-2 CAQLRGQGSTGELFF TGTGCCCAACTGAGGGGACAGGGTAGCACCGGGGAGCTGTTTTTT
- TRBD1 TRBJ2-3 TRBV19 CASSMSYGQGEDTQYF TGTGCCAGTAGTATGTCTTATGGACAGGGGGAAGATACGCAGTATTTT
few - TRBJ1-2 TRBV20-1 CSANRGGGYTF TGCAGTGCTAATCGTGGGGGAGGCTACACCTTC
once TRBD2 TRBJ2-3 TRBV28 CASRTGGQGDTQYF TGTGCCAGCAGAACGGGGGGGCAGGGGGATACGCAGTATTTT
- TRBD1 TRBJ1-4 TRBV7-9 CASSARQGNEKLFF TGTGCCAGCAGCGCCCGACAGGGTAATGAAAAACTGTTTTTT
once - TRBJ2-7 TRBV7-9 CASSQQTAPSYEQYF TGTGCCAGCAGCCAACAGACAGCACCCTCCTACGAGCAGTACTTC
- - TRBJ1-3 TRBV6-5 CATQTMTGNTIYF TGTGCCACTCAGACCATGACCGGAAACACCATATATTTT
- - TRBJ1-3 TRBV10-2 CASSEPQSTSGNTIYF TGCGCCAGCAGTGAGCCTCAAAGTACTTCTGGAAACACCATATATTTT
few TRBD1 TRBJ1-4 TRBV5-4 CASSSNTPGQGFEKLFF TGTGCCAGCAGCTCAAATACACCGGGACAGGGATTCGAAAAACTGTTTTTT
- TRBD1 TRBJ1-1 TRBV12-5 CASGDRDRGHLGPEAFF TGTGCTAGTGGGGACCGGGACAGGGGACACCTGGGGCCTGAAGCTTTCTTT
- - TRBJ1-1 TRBV5-1 CASSSAQRNTEAFF TGCGCCAGCAGCTCGGCACAGCGGAACACTGAAGCTTTCTTT
- - TRBJ1-1 TRBV2 CASSDRGVAGTEAFF TGTGCCAGCAGTGATAGGGGAGTGGCGGGCACTGAAGCTTTCTTT
- TRBD1 TRBJ1-2 TRBV20-1 CSNGQGRGYTF TGCAGTAATGGACAGGGTAGAGGCTACACCTTC
- TRBD1 TRBJ1-3 TRBV28 CASSRVGQGSNTIYF TGTGCCAGCAGTCGCGTTGGACAGGGCTCAAACACCATATATTTT
- TRBD2 TRBJ2-7 TRBV27 CASRLAGDTYEQYF TGTGCCAGCAGATTAGCGGGCGATACCTACGAGCAGTACTTC